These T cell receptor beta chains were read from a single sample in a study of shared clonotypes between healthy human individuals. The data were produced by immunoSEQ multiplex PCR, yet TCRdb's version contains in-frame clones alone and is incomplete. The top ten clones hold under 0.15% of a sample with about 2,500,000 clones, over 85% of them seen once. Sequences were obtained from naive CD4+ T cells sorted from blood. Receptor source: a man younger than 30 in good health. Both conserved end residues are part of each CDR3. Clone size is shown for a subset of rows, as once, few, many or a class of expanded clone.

CDR3: CASRPGVAGSSYEQYF
size: .
V: TRBV5-1

CDR3: CASRAGLANYNEQFF
size: .
V: TRBV5-4

CDR3: CASSKTDSYEQYF
size: .
V: TRBV18

CDR3: CASSPGESSPGNTIYF
size: .
V: TRBV30

CDR3: CASSTGHSEAFF
size: .
V: TRBV28

CDR3: CASQMAGNTGELFF
size: .
V: TRBV25-1

CDR3: CASSSLQLDNSPLHF
size: few
V: TRBV27

CDR3: CASSLVLPYNEQFF
size: .
V: TRBV7-2

CDR3: CASSLQRVDTQYF
size: .
V: TRBV7-2

CDR3: CASSPFPGQLYGYTF
size: few
V: TRBV13

CDR3: CASSVDGSDNSPLHF
size: .
V: TRBV9

CDR3: CASLPGTAHEKLFF
size: .
V: TRBV6-6

CDR3: CASSPPRGGTDTQYF
size: .
V: TRBV9

CDR3: CAITQGLGSNQPQHF
size: .
V: TRBV10-3

CDR3: CASSPRDTRLVAFF
size: .
V: TRBV11-1

CDR3: CASSRIQGARDSPLHF
size: .
V: TRBV7-9

CDR3: CASSELRAANEKLFF
size: .
V: TRBV2

CDR3: CASSLGHISGANVLTF
size: once
V: TRBV7-2